Listed here is a single T cell receptor beta chain. Its cognate antigen is unknown. These data belong to a study of T-cell memory formation after mild COVID-19. Findings and limits, study-wide: Shrinking CD4+ clones were chiefly CM and EM; CD8+ ones were chiefly EMRA.

TCRdb re-called the 5' RACE reads through MiXCR, storing one row per CDR3 protein. The table shows about 260,000 distinct CDR3 sequences, with around 17% occurring only once. Per the germline V gene, CDR1 is MNHEY and CDR2 is SMNVEV (reference sequence). This CDR3 spans 17 amino acids. V shed 0 bases, J shed 4 bases, and the junction held 11 bases outside the gene matches. Sequencing was performed on PBMCs or a T cell subset sorted from them (not recorded which). The clonotype comes from a young man who had mild COVID-19 (a few samples of this study predate the infection). Cell type and time point are not known. The rearrangement joins TRBV27 to TRBJ1-2; 7 bases are a match to TRBD1. The CDR3, as DNA: TGTGCCAGCAGTTTATCGTTTTTAGGGGGCGCCGCCTATGGCTACACCTTC. Protein sequence: CASSLSFLGGAAYGYTF.